This T cell receptor (beta chain) was identified during a study of blood T cell repertoires in COVID-19 (dated by TCRdb to 2020 to 2021). Regarding the study in general: Collaborator samples came from the United States, Italy and Spain and covered acute and convalescent phases of COVID-19. The material from the prospective study consisted of cDNA or gDNA derived from T cells, B-cell-depleted T cells, or PBMCs. The dataset comprised deeply sampled blood TCRbeta repertoires from subjects exposed to, actively infected with, or recovered from COVID-19. The repertoires were released in a freely available public database intended as a resource for research on the immune response to SARS-CoV-2. The samples were drawn from the first 160 participants of the ongoing ImmuneRACE study and from 1,200 or so subjects provided by 6 global collaborators. Sample metadata almost always included a de-identified subject ID, COVID-19 status, age in years and sex. HLA class I and class II types, where available, came from metadata supplied by the sample provider rather than from assay-based typing. Study-wide findings and limitations: The quantity of clinical and demographic metadata differed by source and by participant and was supplied without curation.

With respect to this clone: Its recognized antigen is unknown. Qualities for individual bases were not recorded, and no much larger clone is one base off.

TCRbeta CDR3 regions were amplified from genomic DNA using the immunoSEQ Assay, a bias-controlled multiplex PCR. On the authors' methods: Within the assay, amplification of reference gene primers was used to estimate how many nucleated cells each sample contained. Sequence reads were collapsed and filtered to measure the absolute abundance of every unique TCRbeta CDR3 rearrangement. For each sample, productive Simpson clonality was calculated as the square root of Simpson's diversity index over productive rearrangements. This immuneACCESS table, as held by TCRdb, lists in-frame sequences with V and J called but not all clones. Of the missing ones, under half trace to an unresolved V gene in checked studies; the others have no known cause. V, J and clone size were drawn from that table, and D and trimming were deduced from the DNA. In this sample the table shows 190,000 or so clones, around nine tenths of which occur a single time. The top ten clones comprise approximately 0.88% of the sample.

From a lookup of the germline V gene (reference sequence), CDR1 and CDR2 are SGHKS and YYEKEE. Counted from cysteine to phenylalanine, this CDR3 has 12 amino acids. Solely the CDR3 DNA is kept, with 36 bases framed from the first base. At the junction V is shortened by 3 bases and J by 8 bases, with 11 bases in between. A second Seattle source provided samples from volunteer blood donors who had recovered from COVID-19. Whole blood was collected in K2EDTA tubes by collaborating institutions according to the institutions' own protocols. For TCRbeta analysis, collaborators shipped samples as frozen whole blood, isolated PBMCs, or DNA extracted from either of those sample types.

Sequenced sample: peripheral blood. The chain is made from TRBV5-5 and TRBJ1-2; confidence is insufficient to name the D gene. This TCR was recovered from a young woman who had recovered from COVID-19. The nucleotide sequence reads as follows: TGTGCCAGCAGCTCGACCGGGAGCGGCTACACCTTC. Translation gives CASSSTGSGYTF. The entire variable domain, with the stretches around the CDR3 drawn from the reference TRBV5-5 and TRBJ1-2 proteins, is DAGVTQSPTHLIKTRGQQVTLRCSPISGHKSVSWYQQVLGQGPQFIFQYYEKEERGRGNFPDRFSARQFPNYSSELNVNALLLGDSALYLCASSSTGSGYTFGSGTRLTVV.